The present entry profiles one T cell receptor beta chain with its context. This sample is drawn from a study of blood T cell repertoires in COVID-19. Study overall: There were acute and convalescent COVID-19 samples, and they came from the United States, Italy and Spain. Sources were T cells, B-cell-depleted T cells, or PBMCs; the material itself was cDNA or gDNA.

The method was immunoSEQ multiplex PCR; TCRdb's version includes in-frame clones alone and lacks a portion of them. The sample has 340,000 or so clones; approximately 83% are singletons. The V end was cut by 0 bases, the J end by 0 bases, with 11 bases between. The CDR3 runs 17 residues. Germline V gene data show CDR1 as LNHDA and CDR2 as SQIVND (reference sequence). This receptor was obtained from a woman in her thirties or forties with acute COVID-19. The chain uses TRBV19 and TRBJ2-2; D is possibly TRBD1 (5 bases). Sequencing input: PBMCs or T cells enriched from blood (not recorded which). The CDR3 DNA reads TGTGCCAGTAGTATAGATAAGGGGTCAGCGAACACCGGGGAGCTGTTTTTT. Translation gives CASSIDKGSANTGELFF.